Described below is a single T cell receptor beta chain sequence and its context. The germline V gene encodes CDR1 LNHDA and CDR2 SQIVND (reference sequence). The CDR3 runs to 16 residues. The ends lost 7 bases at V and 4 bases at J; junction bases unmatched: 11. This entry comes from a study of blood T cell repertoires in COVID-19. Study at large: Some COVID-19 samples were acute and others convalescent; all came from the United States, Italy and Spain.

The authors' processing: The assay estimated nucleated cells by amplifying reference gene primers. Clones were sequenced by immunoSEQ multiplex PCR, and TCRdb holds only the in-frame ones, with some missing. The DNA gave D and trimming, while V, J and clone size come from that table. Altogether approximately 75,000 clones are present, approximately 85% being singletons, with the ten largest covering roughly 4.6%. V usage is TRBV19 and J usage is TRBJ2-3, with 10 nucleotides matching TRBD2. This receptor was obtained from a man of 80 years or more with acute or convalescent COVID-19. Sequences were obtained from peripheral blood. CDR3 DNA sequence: TGTGCCAGTAAGGATCGACTAGCGGGTAGTGCAGATACGCAGTATTTT. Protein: CASKDRLAGSADTQYF. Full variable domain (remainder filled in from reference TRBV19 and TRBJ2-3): DGGITQSPKYLFRKEGQNVTLSCEQNLNHDAMYWYRQDPGQGLRLIYYSQIVNDFQKGDIAEGYSVSREKKESFPLTVTSAQKNPTAFYLCASKDRLAGSADTQYFGPGTRLTVL.